The 17 T cell receptor beta chains in this list originate from one sample, sequenced in a study of T-cell reconstitution after alpha-beta-depleted transplantation in children. This sample's TCRbeta library carried unique molecular identifier barcodes. From the PCR reads, TCRdb called clonotypes with MiXCR, one entry per CDR3 protein. The sample contains roughly 500,000 distinct CDR3 sequences, approximately 12% of which appear only once. Sequences were derived from PBMCs from the stem cell graft donor, sampled from the stem cell graft. Every receptor here comes from a human donor who donated a stem cell graft to a child with combined immunodeficiency.

This clonotype was seen ten or more times. The rearrangement links TRBV6-6 to TRBJ2-3; the D is unclear. Germline assignment: CDR1 MNHNY and CDR2 SVGAGI (reference sequence). Between the trimmed V and J ends, which lost 8 bases and 2 bases, there was a span of 5 bases. The CDR3 totals 11 residues. Written as DNA, the CDR3 is TGTGCCAGCGGATTCACAGATACGCAGTATTTT. Amino acids: CASGFTDTQYF.

J is TRBJ1-1 and V is TRBV5-6; D unresolved. Germline CDR1 SGHDT, CDR2 YYEEEE. With 5 bases removed from V and 0 bases from J, the gap between germline ends came to 8 bases. The CDR3 consists of 13 residues. In nucleotides, the CDR3 is TGTGCCAGCAGGGTAGCCATGAACACTGAAGCTTTCTTT. The encoded protein is CASRVAMNTEAFF.

The chain links TRBV7-8 to TRBJ2-1; D remains unclear. The CDR3 extends over 12 amino acids. Deletions cut 5 bases from V and 8 bases from J, with 10 bases between. From germline, CDR1 is SGHVS and CDR2 FQNEAQ. Here the CDR3 reads CASSLHRDEQFF. The CDR3 DNA is TGTGCCAGCAGCCTCCACCGGGATGAGCAGTTCTTC.

There are a few counts of this clonotype. The chain links TRBV10-3 to TRBJ2-7, with a weak D call TRBD2 (6 bases). CDR3 length: 13 residues. The V and J ends lost 0 bases and 6 bases respectively, with 9 bases between them. Germline V gene lookup returns CDR1 ENHRY and CDR2 SYGVKD. DNA of the CDR3: TGTGCCATCAGTGAGTCGGGGACTTCCGAGCAGTACTTC. This sequence encodes CAISESGTSEQYF.

The chain is built from TRBV4-3 and TRBJ2-1; 10 nucleotides match TRBD2. The V gene end was trimmed by 1 base and the J gene end by 10 bases; junction bases not matched to a gene: 7. Germline CDR1 LGHNA, CDR2 YSLEER. The CDR3 covers 15 residues. The DNA of the CDR3 is TGCGCCAGCAGCCAAGCCCAGCGGGGGGGCTACGAGCAGTTCTTC. Its protein product is CASSQAQRGGYEQFF.

This clonotype was counted at least ten times. The chain joins TRBV18 to TRBJ2-3; the D gene is possibly TRBD2 (6 bases). The CDR3 covers 16 residues. V dropped 4 bases and J dropped 2 bases, with 16 bases sitting between them. Looked up from germline, CDR1 is KGHSH and CDR2 is LQKENI. CDR3 nucleotide sequence: TGTGCCAGCTCACAAGGTGGTAGCGGAACCACAGATACGCAGTATTTT. The encoded protein is CASSQGGSGTTDTQYF.

V and J are TRBV2 and TRBJ2-2; 11 bases fit TRBD2. The CDR3 runs to 17 residues. Trimming took 6 bases from V and 8 from J; bases not matched to a gene: 14. Germline lookup yields CDR1 SNHLY and CDR2 FYNNEI. CDR3 amino acids: CASRETRLAGQAGELFF. The CDR3 region has the DNA TGTGCCAGCAGGGAGACGAGACTAGCGGGACAAGCAGGGGAGCTGTTTTTT.

The table lists this clonotype with a few counts. CDR3 region: CASSPVRRGPGELFF. Written as DNA, the CDR3 is TGTGCCAGCAGCCCCGTCCGACGGGGGCCCGGGGAGCTGTTTTTT. The V call is TRBV5-6, the J call TRBJ2-2; the D gene could be TRBD1 or TRBD2 (6 bases each). Between the trimmed V and J ends, which lost 4 bases and 6 bases, there was a span of 16 bases. CDR3 length equals 15 residues. Germline V CDR1 and CDR2: SGHDT, YYEEEE.

This clonotype appeared a few times. The CDR3 nucleotides are TGCAGCGCCAGAGCTGGACAGGGGGTAGATACGCAGTATTTT. Translation: CSARAGQGVDTQYF. This sequence joins TRBV29-1 and TRBJ2-3; 10 positions match TRBD1. CDR1 and CDR2 (germline): SQVTM, ANQGSEA. Trimming cost V 7 bases and J 5 bases; bases outside gene matches: 9. The CDR3 sequence is 14 residues long.

This clonotype was counted ten times or more. The chain joins TRBV5-5 to TRBJ2-3, with 9 nucleotides matching TRBD2. The CDR3 totals 16 residues. The V gene end was trimmed by 0 bases and the J gene end by 2 bases; junction bases not matched to a gene: 4. Per germline, CDR1 SGHKS and CDR2 YYEKEE (reference sequence). This chain's CDR3 is CASSLATSGFTDTQYF. The CDR3 nucleotides read TGTGCCAGCAGCTTGGCGACTAGCGGTTTCACAGATACGCAGTATTTT.

This clonotype has a count of ten or more. The rearrangement joins TRBV5-6 to TRBJ2-1, with D unresolved. The germline V gene has CDR1 SGHDT and CDR2 YYEEEE. The CDR3 is made up of 14 amino acids. The germline V and J ends were trimmed by 2 bases and 2 bases, with 8 bases remaining between them. CDR3 nucleotides: TGTGCCAGCAGCTTCGCAGCCACCTACAATGAGCAGTTCTTC. This encodes CASSFAATYNEQFF.

This clonotype was seen a handful of times. J is TRBJ2-1 and V is TRBV7-6, with 12 bases aligning to TRBD2. CDR1 and CDR2 (germline): SGHVS, FNYEAQ. Trimming cost V 2 bases and J 0 bases; bases outside gene matches: 5. This CDR3 spans 18 amino acids. The CDR3 is CASSLLGLAGISYNEQFF. In nucleotides, the CDR3 is TGTGCCAGCAGCTTACTAGGACTAGCGGGGATCTCCTACAATGAGCAGTTCTTC. The entire variable domain, with the rest obtained from reference TRBV7-6 and TRBJ2-1, is as follows: GAGVSQSPRYKVTKRGQDVALRCDPISGHVSLYWYRQALGQGPEFLTYFNYEAQQDKSGLPNDRFSAERPEGSISTLTIQRTEQRDSAMYRCASSLLGLAGISYNEQFFGPGTRLTVL.

The chain has TRBV7-2 and TRBJ1-4, with 7 positions matching TRBD1. Germline CDR1 and CDR2: SGHTA and FQGNSA. Trimming cost V 5 bases and J 0 bases; bases outside gene matches: 3. The CDR3 is 15 residues long. DNA of the CDR3: TGTGCCAGCAGCCCCGGACAGGCAACTAATGAAAAACTGTTTTTT. Translated: CASSPGQATNEKLFF.

The J gene is TRBJ1-4, the V gene TRBV29-1; 9 nucleotides match TRBD1. The CDR3 totals 13 residues. The germline V gene encodes CDR1 SQVTM and CDR2 ANQGSEA. The V and J ends lost 7 bases and 5 bases, in that order; junction bases with no gene match: 5. The CDR3 coding sequence is TGCAGCGCCTCCGGGACAGGGAATGAAAAACTGTTTTTT. Translating gives CSASGTGNEKLFF. Supplemented by reference TRBV29-1 and TRBJ1-4, the full variable domain reads SAVISQKPSRDICQRGTSLTIQCQVDSQVTMMFWYRQQPGQSLTLIATANQGSEATYESGFVIDKFPISRPNLTFSTLTVSNMSPEDSSIYLCSASGTGNEKLFFGSGTQLSVL.

This clonotype came up a few times. This sequence joins TRBV10-3 and TRBJ1-5; possibly TRBD1 for D (6 bases). Germline CDR1 is ENHRY and CDR2 is SYGVKD. The CDR3 has 14 amino acids. V was shortened by 8 bases and J by 4 bases, with 15 bases between the two germline ends. The CDR3 reads CAIWTGTQNQPQHF. In DNA, the CDR3 is TGTGCCATCTGGACCGGGACACAAAATCAGCCCCAGCATTTT.

This clonotype was recorded at least ten times. At one end, the junction sequence differs from germline, possibly due to a read error. This chain joins TRBV6-5 and TRBJ2-3; 8 nucleotides align to TRBD2. The germline CDR1 and CDR2 sequences are MNHEY and SVGAGI. This CDR3 spans 16 amino acids. CDR3 loop: CASSDSGGAKANTQYF. The CDR3 DNA sequence: TGTGCCAGCAGTGACTCGGGGGGGGCTAAAGCGAATACGCAGTATTTT.

The chain employs TRBV5-1 and TRBJ2-5; no firm D call. Germline assignment: CDR1 SGHRS and CDR2 YFSETQ. The CDR3 has 16 residues. V was trimmed by 4 bases and J by 2 bases, leaving 18 bases between them. The DNA for the CDR3 is TGCGCCAGCAGCCCCGTCGACCGGACGGCACAAGAGACCCAGTACTTC. It specifies CASSPVDRTAQETQYF.